The 10 T cell receptor beta chains below come from one sample, sequenced in a study of blood T cell repertoires in COVID-19. Using immunoSEQ multiplex PCR, the repertoire was profiled, and TCRdb retains in-frame clones only, with some absent. Among 300,000 to 400,000 clones listed, around nine tenths were seen once. The sample taken for sequencing was PBMCs or T cells enriched from blood (not recorded which). The receptors stem from a man aged 55 to 70 who had recovered from COVID-19.

V and J are TRBV9 and TRBJ2-2; D may be TRBD2 (6 bases). This CDR3 spans 16 amino acids. The germline gives CDR1 SGDLS, CDR2 YYNGEE. V dropped 1 base and J dropped 2 bases, with 12 bases sitting between them. CDR3 sequence reads: CASSVWAGINTGELFF. As DNA, the CDR3 is TGTGCCAGCAGCGTATGGGCGGGGATCAACACCGGGGAGCTGTTTTTT. Complete variable domain (other parts from reference TRBV9 and TRBJ2-2): DSGVTQTPKHLITATGQRVTLRCSPRSGDLSVYWYQQSLDQGLQFLIQYYNGEERAKGNILERFSAQQFPDLHSELNLSSLELGDSALYFCASSVWAGINTGELFFGEGSRLTVL.

This clone came up once. The V call is TRBV9, the J call TRBJ1-1; D call uncertain. CDR1 and CDR2 from the germline V gene are SGDLS and YYNGEE. V was trimmed by 4 bases and J by 0 bases, leaving 7 bases between them. The CDR3 covers 13 residues. CDR3 in DNA: TGTGCCAGCAGCAAAACAGTGAACACTGAAGCTTTCTTT. Its translation: CASSKTVNTEAFF.

The chain employs TRBV12-3 or TRBV12-4 and TRBJ2-3; D is ambiguous. The CDR3 covers 10 residues. The germline V and J ends were trimmed by 6 bases and 4 bases, with 2 bases remaining between them. The CDR3 loop reads CASSSDTQYF. The CDR3 region has the DNA TGTGCCAGCAGCTCAGATACGCAGTATTTT.

The V and J genes are TRBV5-1 and TRBJ1-4; D gene unclear. The CDR3 spans 17 residues. Trimming took 0 bases from V and 0 from J, leaving 12 bases between them. Germline CDR1 and CDR2: SGHRS and YFSETQ. CDR3 amino acids: CASSLDPRSATNEKLFF. The CDR3 nucleotides are TGCGCCAGCAGCTTGGACCCCAGATCTGCAACTAATGAAAAACTGTTTTTT.

The rearrangement links TRBV13 to TRBJ1-1; D unclear. The CDR3 length is 13 residues. Germline lookup yields CDR1 PRHDT and CDR2 FYEKMQ (reference sequence). Trimming removed 1 base from V and 6 bases from J, with 9 bases in between. The CDR3 protein is CASSLEVGPEAFF. The CDR3 DNA follows: TGTGCCAGCAGCTTAGAGGTGGGCCCTGAAGCTTTCTTT.

The V gene is TRBV12-3 or TRBV12-4, the J gene TRBJ2-2; 9 bases match TRBD1. V lost 7 bases to trimming and J lost 7 bases; unmatched junction nucleotides: 4. CDR3 size: 13 residues. The CDR3 DNA reads TGTGCCAGCAAACAGGGGGCGAACGGGGAGCTGTTTTTT. Protein product: CASKQGANGELFF.

V is TRBV5-1 and J is TRBJ1-6; maybe TRBD1 (5 bases). V lost 0 bases to trimming and J lost 7 bases, with 14 bases between them. The germline gives CDR1 SGHRS, CDR2 YFSETQ. The length of the CDR3 is 16 residues. The CDR3 bases are TGCGCCAGCAGCTTGGCCGGGGGACGGCGAAATTCACCCCTCCACTTT. Translation: CASSLAGGRRNSPLHF.

There are a few counts of this clone. V gene TRBV18 combines with J gene TRBJ1-4; D ambiguous. The germline V and J ends were trimmed by 9 bases and 0 bases, with 11 bases remaining between them. The CDR3 is 14 amino acids. Germline V gives CDR1 KGHSH, CDR2 LQKENI. CDR3 coding DNA: TGTGCCAGTCCACTAGCTGCAACTAATGAAAAACTGTTTTTT. Translating it yields CASPLAATNEKLFF.

This rearrangement joins TRBV30 to TRBJ2-3; 7 bases line up with TRBD2. Per germline, CDR1 GTSNPN and CDR2 SVGIG (reference sequence). The J segment lost 0 bases and the V segment lost 3 bases, leaving 18 bases of the junction unmatched. This CDR3 contains 19 residues. CDR3 sequence (DNA): TGTGCCTGGAGGAGAGCCGGGGGGACCCGGACTATTAGCACAGATACGCAGTATTTT. Amino acids: CAWRRAGGTRTISTDTQYF.

This chain links TRBV19 with TRBJ2-4; 10 positions agree with TRBD1. Germline V lookup: CDR1 LNHDA, CDR2 SQIVND (reference sequence). The CDR3 has 16 amino acids. With 7 bases clipped from V and 9 bases from J, the junction kept 15 bases outside the gene matches. CDR3 amino acids: CASTDSYGTGDGIQYF. The CDR3 DNA reads as TGTGCCAGTACCGATTCGTATGGGACAGGGGATGGCATTCAGTACTTC.